This T cell receptor (beta chain) was recovered during a study of healthy donors' naive CD4 and CD8 T cells. Whole-study results and caveats: A reported CD4+/CD8+ bias affected most V and J genes in naive cells.

This clonotype was seen just once. Its antigen is still unknown. TCR libraries were built from 450 to 650 ng of total RNA by linear amplification. TCRdb recomputed calls from the reads with MiXCR, one row per CDR3 protein. The data hold 150,000 to 200,000 distinct CDR3 sequences, with about 74% observed a single time. Naive T cells were sorted: CD4+CD8-CD45RO-CD45RA+ for CD4+, CD8+CD4-CD45RA+CD27bright for CD8+. The CDR3 has 14 amino acids. Trimming took 0 bases from V and 4 from J, leaving 13 bases between them. Germline CDR1 DFQATT, CDR2 SNEGSKA (reference sequence). J is TRBJ2-7 and V is TRBV20-1, with D maybe TRBD1 (7 bases). The material sequenced was naive CD4+ and CD8+ T cells sorted from blood, pooled from several donors. The clonotype originates from a pool of human donors in good health; the sample pools cells from several healthy donors. The CDR3 region is CSARDGRGRYEQYF. In DNA form, the CDR3 reads TGCAGTGCTAGAGATGGCAGGGGGAGGTACGAGCAGTACTTC.